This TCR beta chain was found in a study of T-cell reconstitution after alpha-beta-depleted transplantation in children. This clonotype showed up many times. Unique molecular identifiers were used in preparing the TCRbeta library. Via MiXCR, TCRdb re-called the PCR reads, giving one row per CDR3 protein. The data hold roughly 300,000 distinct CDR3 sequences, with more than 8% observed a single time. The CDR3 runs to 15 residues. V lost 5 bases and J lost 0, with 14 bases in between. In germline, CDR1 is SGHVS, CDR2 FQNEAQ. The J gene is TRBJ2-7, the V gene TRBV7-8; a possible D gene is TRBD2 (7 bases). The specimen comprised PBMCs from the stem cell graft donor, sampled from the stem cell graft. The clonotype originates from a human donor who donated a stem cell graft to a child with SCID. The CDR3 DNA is TGTGCCAGCAGCCCGAGTGGGGGGGCCTCCTACGAGCAGTACTTC. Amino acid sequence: CASSPSGGASYEQYF.